A selection of T cell receptor beta chains follows, all from one sample in a study of blood T cell repertoires in COVID-19. Sequenced by immunoSEQ multiplex PCR; TCRdb stores in-frame clones only, minus some. The sample yields a few hundred thousand clones, roughly nine tenths seen once. Sequences were obtained from PBMCs or T cells enriched from blood (not recorded which). These TCRs come from a young woman who had recovered from COVID-19. The CDR3 runs from the conserved cysteine through the conserved F or W. Fields, in order: J gene, V gene, clone size, D gene, CDR3 DNA, CDR3 protein. A D gene is named only where the DNA matches it firmly. A row's size may be missing; if present it is once, few, many or a size class.

>TRBJ1-1|TRBV19|.|.
TGTGCCAGTAGTTTCCTCGACAGTCGAACTGAAGCTTTCTTT
CASSFLDSRTEAFF
>TRBJ1-1|TRBV30|.|.
TGTGCCTGGAGTGTACGGGGGACTGAAGCTTTCTTT
CAWSVRGTEAFF
>TRBJ1-2|TRBV30|few|.
TGTGCCTGGAGTCTACCCCCCCATGGCTACACCTTC
CAWSLPPHGYTF
>TRBJ2-4|TRBV15|.|TRBD2
TGTGCCACCACCCTGGCGGGGGGGCTTGACAAAAACATTCAGTACTTC
CATTLAGGLDKNIQYF
>TRBJ2-7|TRBV12-3/TRBV12-4|.|.
TGTGCCAGCAGTCCCAGCTCCTACGAGCAGTACTTC
CASSPSSYEQYF
>TRBJ1-1|TRBV19|.|.
TGTGCCAGTAGTATCTTCTGGAACACTGAAGCTTTCTTT
CASSIFWNTEAFF
>TRBJ1-5|TRBV6-5|.|.
TGTGCCAGCAGTTACCTCCAGGGAGGGAATCAGCCCCAGCATTTT
CASSYLQGGNQPQHF
>TRBJ2-7|TRBV30|.|.
TGTGCCTGGAGCGGGGGTGGAGGTCTCTACGAGCAGTACTTC
CAWSGGGGLYEQYF
>TRBJ1-4|TRBV5-1|.|.
TGCGCCAGCAGCACCCGTCCGGGATTGGATGAAAAACTGTTTTTT
CASSTRPGLDEKLFF
>TRBJ2-2|TRBV2|.|.
TGTGCCAGCAGTGAAATCTTAGGGGAGCTGTTTTTT
CASSEILGELFF
>TRBJ2-2|TRBV10-3|.|TRBD2
TGTGCCATCAGTGAGAATGGGGAGGGCGGGGAGCTGTTTTTT
CAISENGEGGELFF
>TRBJ1-1|TRBV9|.|.
TGTGCCAGCAGCCCAGGACAGCCCTTGGAAGCTTTCTTT
CASSPGQPLEAFF
>TRBJ1-3|TRBV10-3|.|.
TGTGCCACTAACGACGGCGGGGGAAGGTCTGGAAACACCATATATTTT
CATNDGGGRSGNTIYF
>TRBJ1-6|TRBV7-3|.|.
TGTGCCAGCAGCGAAAAAAACGGGAATTCACCCCTCCACTTT
CASSEKNGNSPLHF
>TRBJ2-7|TRBV9|.|TRBD1
TGTGCCAGCAGCGCATGGGGGGACAGGGGCTACGAGCAGTACTTC
CASSAWGDRGYEQYF
>TRBJ2-1|TRBV21-1|.|.
TGTGCCAGCAGCAAAGGGCCCCCCGACAGAGTCGTTAGCTCCTACAATGAGCAGTTCTTC
CASSKGPPDRVVSSYNEQFF
>TRBJ1-2|TRBV3-1/TRBV3-2|.|.
TGTGCCAGCAGCCAAGCGTTTGCCGGTTCTGGCTATGGCTACACCTTC
CASSQAFAGSGYGYTF
>TRBJ2-3|TRBV4-1|.|TRBD2
TGCGCCAGCAGCCAATCCCCAGCGGGGGGTGGTACGCAGTATTTT
CASSQSPAGGGTQYF
>TRBJ2-2|TRBV19|.|.
TGTGCCAGTAGTGCCCCTTCGATGAGCAGGGGGGCCGGGGAGCTGTTTTTT
CASSAPSMSRGAGELFF
>TRBJ1-2|TRBV27|few|TRBD1
TGTGCCAGCAGTCACCGACAGGGCTTAGATGGCTACACCTTC
CASSHRQGLDGYTF
>TRBJ1-2|TRBV27|.|.
TGTGCCAGCAGGAGTCCCCGACAGTCGTTTAACTATGGCTACACCTTC
CASRSPRQSFNYGYTF
>TRBJ1-1|TRBV14|.|.
TGTGCCAGCAGCCATAATCCCACTGAAGCTTTCTTT
CASSHNPTEAFF
>TRBJ1-5|TRBV6-1|.|TRBD1
TGTGCCAGCAGTGAAAGGGGACAGGGCGGGCAGCCCCAGCATTTT
CASSERGQGGQPQHF
>TRBJ1-1|TRBV30|.|TRBD1
TGTGCCTGGAGCAGGGGGCGGACTGAAGCTTTCTTT
CAWSRGRTEAFF
>TRBJ1-5|TRBV20-1|once|.
TGCAGTGCTAGTCCGTGGGAGATGGGCAATCAGCCCCAGCATTTT
CSASPWEMGNQPQHF
>TRBJ1-1|TRBV2|once|.
TGTGCCAGCAGGATCCGGGACATGAACACTGAAGCTTTCTTT
CASRIRDMNTEAFF
>TRBJ1-5|TRBV2|.|.
TGTGCCAGCAGTGAAGATGACTCTCATCAGCCCCAGCATTTT
CASSEDDSHQPQHF
>TRBJ2-3|TRBV13|.|TRBD2
TGTGCCAGCAGCTTGACTAGCGGGGGACCCACAGATACGCAGTATTTT
CASSLTSGGPTDTQYF
>TRBJ2-1|TRBV2|.|TRBD1
TGTGCCAGCAGAACCGGGACAGGGGTCTACAATGAGCAGTTCTTC
CASRTGTGVYNEQFF
>TRBJ1-3|TRBV18|.|TRBD1
TGTGCCAGCTCACCGCCGGGACAGGGGCGAGGAAACACCATATATTTT
CASSPPGQGRGNTIYF
>TRBJ1-2|TRBV30|.|.
TGTGCCTGCGGTCAGGGTAGGAGCTACACCTTC
CACGQGRSYTF
>TRBJ1-5|TRBV6-5|.|TRBD1
TGTGCCAGCAGTTACTCTCCAGGGGGATTCAATCAGCCCCAGCATTTT
CASSYSPGGFNQPQHF
>TRBJ2-7|TRBV7-2|.|TRBD1
TGTGCCAGCAGCAACCGGGACAGGGTCCACGAGCAGTACTTC
CASSNRDRVHEQYF
>TRBJ1-4|TRBV11-2|once|.
TGTGCCAGCAGCTTAGTGGGAGTGGGCATTGAAAAACTGTTTTTT
CASSLVGVGIEKLFF
>TRBJ1-1|TRBV5-4|.|.
TGTGCCAGCAGCACCACAGAGAACACTGAAGCTTTCTTT
CASSTTENTEAFF
>TRBJ2-3|TRBV5-5|.|.
TGTGCCAGCAGCTTGCCAAACACAGATACGCAGTATTTT
CASSLPNTDTQYF
>TRBJ1-6|TRBV13|once|TRBD1
TGTGCCAGCAGCTCCGGGACAGGGGCTCCCTCACCCCTCCACTTT
CASSSGTGAPSPLHF
>TRBJ1-1|TRBV15|few|.
TGTGCCACCAGCAGAGAGGCGGGGCACAACACTGAAGCTTTCTTT
CATSREAGHNTEAFF
>TRBJ1-4|TRBV25-1|.|.
TGTGCCAGCAGAGACACCGCAACTAATGAAAAACTGTTTTTT
CASRDTATNEKLFF
>TRBJ1-5|TRBV7-8|.|TRBD1
TGTGCCAGCAGCTTAGAATCCAGGGGACAGGATCAGCCCCAGCATTTT
CASSLESRGQDQPQHF
>TRBJ2-3|TRBV4-1|.|.
TGCGCCAGCAGCGGGGAGGCTAGCACAGATACGCAGTATTTT
CASSGEASTDTQYF
>TRBJ1-3|TRBV27|.|TRBD1
TGTGCCAGCAGTCTACAGGGGCCCGCTGGAAACACCATATATTTT
CASSLQGPAGNTIYF
>TRBJ2-5|TRBV3-1/TRBV3-2|.|TRBD1
TGTGCCAGCAGCCAAGGTGGACAGGGCTGGGCACAAGAGACCCAGTACTTC
CASSQGGQGWAQETQYF